Included here is one T cell receptor beta chain sequence, with context. The antigen remains unidentified. The record originates from a study of cytomegalovirus exposure and HLA in healthy donors. As for the study in general: As an earlier analysis found, some 180 million T cells yielded around 110 million unique TCR beta sequences. Researchers found that approximately 77% of 350 to 500 genotyped donors fell within the Caucasian-associated ancestry cluster. Whole-study findings and limits: Generally TCR sequences proved uncommon, though certain public TCRs appeared in numerous donors. Earlier analysis found most TCR beta V segments productive about 87% or about 30% of the time.

The PCR was carried out with 60 Vbeta primers and 13 Jbeta primers. Clones were sequenced by immunoSEQ multiplex PCR, and TCRdb holds only the in-frame ones, with some missing. The data show hundreds of thousands of clones, around 80% seen once. V was pared by 4 bases and J by 0 bases, with 23 bases between. From germline, CDR1 is SEHNR and CDR2 FQNEAQ (reference sequence). This CDR3 has 19 amino acids. Sequences were obtained from PBMCs. V gene TRBV7-9 combines with J gene TRBJ2-3; a possible D gene is TRBD2 (5 bases). This TCR came from a boy aged 5 to 17 in good health and CMV-seronegative. CDR3 nucleotide sequence: TGTGCCAGCAGCTGGAAAGGCGGGTCCCAGGTCTCTAGCACAGATACGCAGTATTTT. Amino acids: CASSWKGGSQVSSTDTQYF.